One sample yielded the 5 T cell receptor beta chains listed below, sequenced in a study of CD8+ T cells in alopecia areata. The sequencing template was cDNA reverse transcribed from extracted RNA. Sequencing used immunoSEQ multiplex PCR; TCRdb keeps in-frame clones, though not all of them. The sample includes over 150,000 clones, 55% to 75% of them seen just once. Treatment meaning: oral pan-JAK inhibitor, 5-10 mg twice daily. Sequencing used CD4+ T cells sorted from blood, obtained at week 24, from a patient treated with tofacitinib. All receptors come from a human donor with alopecia areata.

The chain is built from TRBV6-1 and TRBJ1-6; unclear D gene. V was cut by 8 bases and J by 9 bases, with 14 bases left in between. This CDR3 is built from 13 residues. The germline CDR1 and CDR2 sequences are MNHNS and SASEGT. This CDR3 is CASLQDYFSPLHF. CDR3 in DNA: TGTGCCAGCCTCCAGGACTACTTTTCACCCCTCCACTTT.

At least ten counts were recorded for this clone. The chain couples TRBV9 to TRBJ2-7; TRBD1 aligns across 9 bases. Germline V CDR1 and CDR2: SGDLS, YYNGEE. The CDR3 loop spans 13 amino acids. J lost 5 bases, V lost 4 bases, and 4 bases had no gene match. The CDR3, as DNA: TGTGCCAGCAGCTCGCGGGACAGGGACGAGCAGTACTTC. The encoded protein is CASSSRDRDEQYF.

The chain uses TRBV5-1 and TRBJ1-1; tentatively, D is TRBD1 (5 bases). CDR1 is SGHRS, CDR2 YFSETQ, per germline. The CDR3 is made up of 13 amino acids. V was cut by 5 bases and J by 1 base, with 9 bases left in between. CDR3 sequence (DNA): TGCGCCAGCAGTCCTCAGGGGAACACTGAAGCTTTCTTT. This translates into CASSPQGNTEAFF.

The chain carries TRBV7-2 and TRBJ1-6; perhaps TRBD1 as D (6 bases). CDR1 SGHTA and CDR2 FQGNSA come from the germline V gene. The CDR3 has 14 residues. V was pared by 2 bases and J by 9 bases, with 11 bases between. The CDR3 bases are TGTGCCAGCAGCTTATTACAGGGAGGTTCACCCCTCCACTTT. The encoded protein is CASSLLQGGSPLHF.

V and J are TRBV7-2 and TRBJ1-2; 10 nucleotides match TRBD1. In germline, CDR1 is SGHTA, CDR2 FQGNSA. V lost 5 bases to trimming and J lost 4 bases; unmatched junction nucleotides: 7. This CDR3 is built from 15 residues. In DNA, the CDR3 is TGTGCCAGCAGCCCGGGGACAGGGGTTCCCTATGGCTACACCTTC. The encoded protein is CASSPGTGVPYGYTF. The entire variable domain, with the rest obtained from reference TRBV7-2 and TRBJ1-2, is as follows: GAGVSQSPSNKVTEKGKDVELRCDPISGHTALYWYRQSLGQGLEFLIYFQGNSAPDKSGLPSDRFSAERTGGSVSTLTIQRTQQEDSAVYLCASSPGTGVPYGYTFGSGTRLTVV.